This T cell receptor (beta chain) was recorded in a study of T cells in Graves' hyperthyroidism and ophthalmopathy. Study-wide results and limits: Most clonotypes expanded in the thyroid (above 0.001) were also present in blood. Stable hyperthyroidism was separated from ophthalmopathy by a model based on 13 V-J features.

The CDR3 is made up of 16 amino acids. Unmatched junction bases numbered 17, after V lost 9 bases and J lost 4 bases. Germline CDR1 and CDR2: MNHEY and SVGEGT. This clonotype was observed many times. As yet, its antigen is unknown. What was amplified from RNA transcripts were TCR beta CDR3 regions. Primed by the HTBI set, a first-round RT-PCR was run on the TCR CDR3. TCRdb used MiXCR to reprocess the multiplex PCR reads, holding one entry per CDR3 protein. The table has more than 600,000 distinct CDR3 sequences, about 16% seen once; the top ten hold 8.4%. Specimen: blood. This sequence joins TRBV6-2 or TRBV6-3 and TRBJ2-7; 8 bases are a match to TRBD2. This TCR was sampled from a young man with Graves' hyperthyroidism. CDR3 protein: CARPDGGRSVIYEQYF. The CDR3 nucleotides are TGTGCCAGACCTGATGGCGGGAGGTCGGTTATTTACGAGCAGTACTTC.